This record covers a single T cell receptor beta chain. Germline values: CDR1 SGDLS, CDR2 YYNGEE. V gave up 5 bases and J gave up 8 bases; unmatched junction bases: 13. The CDR3 runs to 15 residues. Authors' data handling: For nucleated cells, counts were estimated from reference gene primer amplification. Sequencing was performed with immunoSEQ multiplex PCR; in TCRdb, only in-frame clones are kept and a portion is missing. V and J calls and clone size follow that table, whereas D and trimming were derived from the DNA. The data show 200,000 to 250,000 clones, 89% seen once. This sample was included in a study of blood T cell repertoires in COVID-19. In the study overall: The United States, Italy and Spain provided the acute and convalescent COVID-19 samples. T cells, B-cell-depleted T cells, or PBMCs provided the cDNA or gDNA that served as material.

This clonotype was sampled from a woman aged 40-49 years with acute or convalescent COVID-19. The chain has TRBV9 and TRBJ2-1; 7 bases align to TRBD2. Material: peripheral blood. DNA of the CDR3: TGTGCCAGCAGGATGGGCCGGGGAGGGTCGGATGAGCAGTTCTTC. Its translation is CASRMGRGGSDEQFF.